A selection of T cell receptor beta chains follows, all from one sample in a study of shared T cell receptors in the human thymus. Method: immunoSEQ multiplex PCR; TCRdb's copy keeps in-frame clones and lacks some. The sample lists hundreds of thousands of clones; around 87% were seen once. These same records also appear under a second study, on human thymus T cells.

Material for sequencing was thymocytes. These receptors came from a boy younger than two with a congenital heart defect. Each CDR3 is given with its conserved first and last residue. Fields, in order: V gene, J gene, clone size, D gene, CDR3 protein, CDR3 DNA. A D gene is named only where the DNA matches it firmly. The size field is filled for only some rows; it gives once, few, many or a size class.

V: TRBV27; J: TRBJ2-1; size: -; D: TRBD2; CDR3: CASSFKRDPPYDEQFF; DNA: TGTGCCAGCAGCTTCAAGCGGGATCCCCCTTATGATGAGCAGTTCTTC
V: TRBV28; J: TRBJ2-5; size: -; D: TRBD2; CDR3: CASSQPEGLALSETQYF; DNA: TGTGCCAGCAGCCAGCCCGAGGGACTAGCTTTGTCAGAGACCCAGTACTTC
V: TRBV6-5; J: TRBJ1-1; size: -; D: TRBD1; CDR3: CASRRLGQGNEAFF; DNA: TGTGCCAGCAGAAGACTGGGACAGGGAAATGAAGCTTTCTTT
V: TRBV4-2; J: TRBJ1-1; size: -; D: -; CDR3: CASSQDRRIMNTEAFF; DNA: TGTGCCAGCAGCCAAGATCGGAGGATCATGAACACTGAAGCTTTCTTT
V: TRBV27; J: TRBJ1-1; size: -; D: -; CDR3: CASSFQTIVKGENTEAFF; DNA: TGTGCCAGCAGTTTCCAAACGATTGTTAAGGGGGAGAACACTGAAGCTTTCTTT
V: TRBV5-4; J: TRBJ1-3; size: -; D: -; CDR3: CASSPDRYSGNTIYF; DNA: TGTGCCAGCAGCCCAGACAGATACTCTGGAAACACCATATATTTT
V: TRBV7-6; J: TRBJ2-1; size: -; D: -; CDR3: CASSPGTPPAHNEQFF; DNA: TGTGCCAGCAGCCCGGGGACTCCCCCAGCCCACAATGAGCAGTTCTTC
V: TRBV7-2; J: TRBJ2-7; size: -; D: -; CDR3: CANVTGGYEQYF; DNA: TGTGCCAACGTGACCGGGGGATACGAGCAGTACTTC
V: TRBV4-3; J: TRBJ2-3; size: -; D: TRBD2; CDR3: CASSQETHLLRGGTDTQYF; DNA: TGCGCCAGCAGCCAAGAAACCCACCTCCTCCGGGGGGGCACAGATACGCAGTATTTT
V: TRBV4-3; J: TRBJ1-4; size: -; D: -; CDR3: CASSQDGQGTNEKLFF; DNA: TGCGCCAGCAGCCAAGACGGTCAGGGCACTAATGAAAAACTGTTTTTT
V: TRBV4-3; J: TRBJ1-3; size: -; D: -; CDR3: CASSPWLETGTFHSGNTIYF; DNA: TGCGCCAGCAGCCCTTGGTTGGAGACCGGGACTTTTCACTCTGGAAACACCATATATTTT
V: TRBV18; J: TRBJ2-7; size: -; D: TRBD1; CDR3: CASSPMRQGPYEQYF; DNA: TGTGCCAGCTCACCAATGCGACAGGGGCCCTACGAGCAGTACTTC
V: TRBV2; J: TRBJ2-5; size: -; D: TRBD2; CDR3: CATRAGVEETQYF; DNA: TGTGCCACACGGGCGGGGGTCGAAGAGACCCAGTACTTC
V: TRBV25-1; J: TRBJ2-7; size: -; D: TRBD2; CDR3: CASSGRGSYEQYF; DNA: TGTGCCAGCAGTGGGCGGGGGTCCTACGAGCAGTACTTC
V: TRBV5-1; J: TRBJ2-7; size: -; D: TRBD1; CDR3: CASSSRDRGREQYF; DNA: TGCGCCAGCAGCTCCCGGGACAGGGGGCGCGAGCAGTACTTC
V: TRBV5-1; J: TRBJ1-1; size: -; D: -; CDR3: CASSLGGGMNTEAFF; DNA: TGCGCCAGCAGCTTGGGGGGGGGTATGAACACTGAAGCTTTCTTT
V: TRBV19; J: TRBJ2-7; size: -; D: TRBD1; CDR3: CASSIGGTGRTYEQYF; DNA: TGTGCCAGTAGTATAGGAGGGACAGGGAGGACCTACGAGCAGTACTTC
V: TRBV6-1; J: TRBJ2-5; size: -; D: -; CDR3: CASRWAGVETQYF; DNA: TGTGCCAGCAGGTGGGCAGGGGTTGAGACCCAGTACTTC
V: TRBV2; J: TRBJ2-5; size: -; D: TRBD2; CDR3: CASSRPSGSSETQYF; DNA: TGTGCCAGCAGTAGACCTAGCGGGAGTTCGGAGACCCAGTACTTC
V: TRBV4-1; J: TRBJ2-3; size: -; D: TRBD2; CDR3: CASSPRTSGTEDTQYF; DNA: TGCGCCAGCAGCCCCCGGACTAGCGGGACGGAAGATACGCAGTATTTT
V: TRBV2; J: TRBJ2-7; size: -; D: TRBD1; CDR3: CASSEQDRAHEQYF; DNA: TGTGCCAGCAGCGAACAGGACAGGGCCCACGAGCAGTACTTC
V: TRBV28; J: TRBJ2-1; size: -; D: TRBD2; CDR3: CASSLGSGINNEQFF; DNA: TGTGCCAGCAGTTTAGGTAGCGGGATTAACAATGAGCAGTTCTTC
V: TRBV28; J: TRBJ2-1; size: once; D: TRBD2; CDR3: CASSSGTSGGTYNEQFF; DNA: TGTGCCAGCAGTTCGGGGACTAGCGGGGGCACCTACAATGAGCAGTTCTTC
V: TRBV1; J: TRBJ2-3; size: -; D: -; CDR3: CTSSLPSGSSLDTQYF; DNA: TGCACCAGCAGCCTACCTAGCGGGAGTTCTTTGGATACGCAGTATTTT
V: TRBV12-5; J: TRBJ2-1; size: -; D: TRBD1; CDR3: CASALGRGQPDYNEQFF; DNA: TGTGCTAGTGCCTTAGGCCGGGGACAGCCGGATTACAATGAGCAGTTCTTC
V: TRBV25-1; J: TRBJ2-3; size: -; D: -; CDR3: CASSEGGNDTDTQYF; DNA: TGTGCCAGCAGTGAGGGCGGGAACGACACAGATACGCAGTATTTT
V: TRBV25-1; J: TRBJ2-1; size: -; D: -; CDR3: CASSEPGAHNEQFF; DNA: TGTGCCAGCAGTGAACCAGGGGCACACAATGAGCAGTTCTTC
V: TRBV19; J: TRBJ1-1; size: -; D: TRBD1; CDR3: CASTIGDRAVTEAFF; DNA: TGTGCCAGTACCATAGGGGACAGGGCTGTCACTGAAGCTTTCTTT
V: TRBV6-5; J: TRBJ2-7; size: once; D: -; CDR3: CASSYGQGRTYEQYF; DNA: TGTGCCAGCAGTTATGGCCAGGGCAGGACCTACGAGCAGTACTTC
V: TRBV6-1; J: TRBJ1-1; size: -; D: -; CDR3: CASSETPVGGTNTEAFF; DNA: TGTGCCAGCAGTGAAACACCCGTGGGGGGGACGAACACTGAAGCTTTCTTT
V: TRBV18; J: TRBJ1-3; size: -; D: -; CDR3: CASSNQGRSGNTIYF; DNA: TGTGCCAGCTCAAATCAGGGGAGATCTGGAAACACCATATATTTT
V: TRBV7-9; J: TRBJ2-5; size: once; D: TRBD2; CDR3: CASSLARGLAGETQYF; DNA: TGTGCCAGCAGCTTAGCGCGTGGACTAGCGGGAGAGACCCAGTACTTC
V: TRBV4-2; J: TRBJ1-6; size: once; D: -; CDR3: CASRRAGGDSYSSPLHF; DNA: TGTGCCAGCAGACGTGCCGGGGGGGATAGTTACTCTTCACCCCTCCACTTT
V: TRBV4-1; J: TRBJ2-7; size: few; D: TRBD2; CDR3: CASALTSGSYEQYF; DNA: TGCGCCAGCGCGCTGACTAGCGGGAGCTACGAGCAGTACTTC
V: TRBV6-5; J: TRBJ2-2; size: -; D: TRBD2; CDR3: CASSYEGGPGELFF; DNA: TGTGCCAGCAGTTACGAGGGAGGGCCCGGGGAGCTGTTTTTT
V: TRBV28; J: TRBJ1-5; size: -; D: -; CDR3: CASSLARRLKGHKPQHF; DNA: TGTGCCAGCAGTTTGGCTCGTCGGCTGAAGGGACATAAGCCCCAGCATTTT
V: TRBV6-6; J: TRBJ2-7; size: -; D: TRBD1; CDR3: CASSCRDRGGYEQYF; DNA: TGTGCCAGCAGTTGCCGGGACAGGGGAGGCTACGAGCAGTACTTC
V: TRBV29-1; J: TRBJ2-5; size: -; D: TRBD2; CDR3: CSGEGTSGRRETQYF; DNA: TGCAGCGGGGAAGGGACTAGCGGGAGGAGGGAGACCCAGTACTTC
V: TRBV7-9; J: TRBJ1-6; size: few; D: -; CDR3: CASSTHRAYNSPLHF; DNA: TGTGCCAGCAGCACGCACAGGGCCTATAATTCACCCCTCCACTTT
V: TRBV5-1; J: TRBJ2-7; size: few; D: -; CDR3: CASSASYEQYF; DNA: TGCGCCAGCAGTGCGTCCTACGAGCAGTACTTC
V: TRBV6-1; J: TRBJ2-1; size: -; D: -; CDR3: CASSERSRQVGNEQFF; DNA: TGTGCCAGCAGTGAAAGATCCCGGCAGGTGGGCAATGAGCAGTTCTTC
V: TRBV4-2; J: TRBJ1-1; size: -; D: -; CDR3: CASSQEVSGAEAFF; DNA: TGTGCCAGCAGCCAAGAAGTGTCAGGGGCTGAAGCTTTCTTT
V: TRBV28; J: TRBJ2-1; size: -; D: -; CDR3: CASIQTEGDGYNEQFF; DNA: TGTGCCAGCATCCAAACTGAGGGTGACGGGTACAATGAGCAGTTCTTC
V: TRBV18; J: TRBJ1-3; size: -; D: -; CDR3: CASSPGTSSSGNTIYF; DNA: TGTGCCAGCTCACCTGGGACTTCCAGCTCTGGAAACACCATATATTTT
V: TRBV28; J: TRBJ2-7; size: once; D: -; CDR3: CASSFVQGIGKQYF; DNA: TGTGCCAGCAGTTTCGTACAGGGAATCGGGAAGCAGTACTTC
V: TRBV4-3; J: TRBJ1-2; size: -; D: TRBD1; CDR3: CASSQDGGTGQYGYTF; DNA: TGCGCCAGCAGCCAAGATGGTGGGACAGGACAATATGGCTACACCTTC
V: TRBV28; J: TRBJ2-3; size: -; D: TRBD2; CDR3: CASSWGGTDTQYF; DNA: TGTGCCAGCAGTTGGGGGGGGACCGATACGCAGTATTTT
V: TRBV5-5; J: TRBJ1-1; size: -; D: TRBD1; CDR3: CASSAVTGFGTEAFF; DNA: TGTGCCAGCAGCGCAGTGACAGGGTTCGGGACTGAAGCTTTCTTT
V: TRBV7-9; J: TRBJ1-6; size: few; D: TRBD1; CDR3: CASSQRQGAPLHF; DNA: TGTGCCAGCAGCCAGAGACAGGGGGCACCCCTCCACTTT
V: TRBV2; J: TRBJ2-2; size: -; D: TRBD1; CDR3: CASSKTGCTGELFF; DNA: TGTGCCAGCAGTAAGACAGGGTGCACCGGGGAGCTGTTTTTT
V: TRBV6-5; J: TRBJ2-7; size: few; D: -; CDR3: CASIGRDYEQYF; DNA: TGTGCCAGCATCGGCAGGGACTACGAGCAGTACTTC
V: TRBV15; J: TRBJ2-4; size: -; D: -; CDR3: CATGNPEGGQAKNIQYF; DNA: TGTGCCACCGGAAATCCCGAGGGGGGGCAAGCCAAAAACATTCAGTACTTC
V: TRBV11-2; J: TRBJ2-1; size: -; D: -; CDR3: CANRPLLVYNEQFF; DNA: TGTGCCAACCGCCCCCTCCTAGTTTACAATGAGCAGTTCTTC
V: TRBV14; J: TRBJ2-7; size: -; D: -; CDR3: CASSQDPETGLTYEQYF; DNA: TGTGCCAGCAGCCAAGACCCGGAGACAGGCCTCACCTACGAGCAGTACTTC
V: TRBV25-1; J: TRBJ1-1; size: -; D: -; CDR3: CASSNYTHYAFF; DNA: TGTGCCAGCAGCAACTATACCCACTACGCTTTCTTT
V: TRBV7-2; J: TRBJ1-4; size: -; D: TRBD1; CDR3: CASSLTGATNEKLFF; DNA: TGTGCCAGCAGCTTAACAGGGGCAACTAATGAAAAACTGTTTTTT